The entry that follows covers one TCR beta chain sequence. The V segment lost 8 bases and the J segment 7 bases; nucleotides outside the gene matches: 5. The CDR3 has 13 amino acids. The V gene's germline CDR1 is SNHLY and CDR2 FYNNEI. This sample was included in a study of Ad26.COV2.S vaccination and SARS-CoV-2 variants. Study at large: Ad26.COV2.S arm of COV1001 included the donor. By the intramuscular route, Ad26.COV2.S was given once, or twice 56 days apart.

TCRdb keeps only in-frame clones here, not all; method: immunoSEQ multiplex PCR. This sample carries some 640,000 clones, more than 70% of them seen once, and the ten largest clones take around 1.5%. Described treatment: 19 received Ad26.COV2.S at low or high dose, single or two shots; 5 received placebo; per-sample allocation not given. Samples were taken on day 63 after the first vaccine or placebo injection. Ad26 vector vaccine expressed Wuhan-strain SARS-CoV-2 spike. This specimen consisted of peripheral blood, obtained in a trial of Ad26.COV2.S vaccine versus placebo. The sequence was obtained from a person aged 18 to 65 who received the Ad26.COV2.S COVID-19 vaccine or a placebo. The chain joins TRBV2 to TRBJ1-5, with 10 bases aligning to TRBD1. CDR3 sequence (DNA): TGTGCCAGCCGGACAGGGGGGAGGCAGCCCCAGCATTTT. Translated, it gives CASRTGGRQPQHF.